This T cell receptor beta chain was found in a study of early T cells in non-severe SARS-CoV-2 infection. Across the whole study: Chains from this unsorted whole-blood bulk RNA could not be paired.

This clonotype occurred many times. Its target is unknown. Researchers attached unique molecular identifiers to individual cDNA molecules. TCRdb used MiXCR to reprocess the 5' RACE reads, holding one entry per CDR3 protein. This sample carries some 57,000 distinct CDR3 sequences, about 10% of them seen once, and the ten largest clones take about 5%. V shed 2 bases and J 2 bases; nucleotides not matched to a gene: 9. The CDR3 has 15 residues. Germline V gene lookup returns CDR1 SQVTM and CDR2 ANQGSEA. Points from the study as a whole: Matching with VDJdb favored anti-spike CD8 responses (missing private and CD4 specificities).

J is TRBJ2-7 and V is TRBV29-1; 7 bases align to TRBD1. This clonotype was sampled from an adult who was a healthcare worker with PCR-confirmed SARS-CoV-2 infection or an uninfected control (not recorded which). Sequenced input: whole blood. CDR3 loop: CSVEQRTGLAYEQYF. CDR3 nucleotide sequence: TGCAGCGTTGAACAAAGGACAGGCCTTGCCTACGAGCAGTACTTC.